These 16 T cell receptor beta chains originate from one sample sequenced in a study of molecular identifiers for immune sequencing clone quantification. TCRdb passed the PCR reads through MiXCR, listing each CDR3 protein once. This sample yields about half a million distinct CDR3 sequences, of which over 20% are seen a single time; about 0.78% belongs to the top ten. Material for sequencing was naive CD8+ T cells from blood, with Jurkat cell RNA spiked in. Subset in this sample: FACS-sorted CD8+CD4-CCR7+CD45RA+ naive T cells. These receptors came from a human donor in good health. Some libraries in this study had Jurkat cell RNA spiked in.

As for this clonotype: The junction does not match germline at one end; this may be a read error. The chain couples TRBV4-3 to TRBJ2-2; D might be TRBD1 (6 bases). Germline V gene lookup returns CDR1 LGHNA and CDR2 YSLEER. The CDR3 has 17 amino acids. CDR3 residues: CASRQDMGAPNTGELFF. CDR3 sequence (DNA): TGCGCCAGCCGCCAAGATATGGGGGCCCCGAACACCGGGGAGCTGTTTTTT.

This clonotype has just a few counts. This chain connects TRBV7-9 to TRBJ2-7, with D unclear. The V gene's germline CDR1 is SEHNR and CDR2 FQNEAQ (reference sequence). V was clipped by 1 base and J by 6 bases, with 10 bases between them. This CDR3 contains 13 residues. CDR3 coding DNA: TGTGCCAGCAGCTTAGATCGGGTTGCCGAGCAGTACTTC. This sequence encodes CASSLDRVAEQYF.

This clonotype was counted many times. This chain joins TRBV5-5 and TRBJ1-2, with TRBD1 as a possible D gene (6 bases). The CDR3 has 15 residues. Trimming shortened V by 0 bases and J by 2 bases, and 11 bases separated the two germline ends. Germline V CDR1 and CDR2: SGHKS, YYEKEE (reference sequence). In nucleotides, the CDR3 is TGTGCCAGCAGCTTGGTCCGGACAGCCAACTATGGCTACACCTTC. It translates to CASSLVRTANYGYTF.

The chain links TRBV3-2 to TRBJ2-3; TRBD1 is the table's D call, not checked against the DNA. TRBV3-2 is deemed a pseudogene. The CDR3 is made up of 15 amino acids. The CDR3 spells CASSQTQGARDTQYF. The CDR3 bases are TGTGCCAGCAGCCAAACACAGGGGGCTAGAGATACGCAGTATTTT.

CDR3 sequence (DNA): TGTGCCAGCAGGGGACTAGCGGAGCCCTCCTACAATGAGCAGTTCTTC. Protein: CASRGLAEPSYNEQFF. The genes are TRBV7-9 and TRBJ2-1, with TRBD2 matching 11 bases. The CDR3 runs 16 residues. After removal of 6 bases from V and 0 bases from J, the junction contained 4 bases not matched to a gene. CDR1 and CDR2 from the germline V gene are SEHNR and FQNEAQ (reference sequence).

To note about this clonotype: This could be a read error, since a much larger clone is one nucleotide away. J is TRBJ2-2 and V is TRBV6-6; D is possibly TRBD1 or TRBD2 (5 bases each). Germline-derived CDR1 and CDR2 are MNHNY and SVGAGI (reference sequence). The CDR3 extends over 14 amino acids. CDR3 sequence reads: CASRVGAYTEELFF. The CDR3 DNA follows: TGTGCCAGCCGAGTCGGGGCGTACACCGAGGAGCTGTTTTTT.

This clonotype has more than one count but fewer than ten. The rearrangement uses TRBV5-6 and TRBJ2-1, with 8 bases that match TRBD1. V lost 6 bases, J lost 8 bases, and 10 bases stayed unmatched. CDR1 is SGHDT, CDR2 YYEEEE, per germline. This CDR3 contains 14 residues. The CDR3 DNA sequence: TGTGCCAGCAAAACCGGGACAGGACTTTATGAGCAGTTCTTC. Translated, it gives CASKTGTGLYEQFF.

This clonotype was recorded at least ten times. The gene calls are TRBV7-2 and TRBJ2-3; D not resolved. Germline values: CDR1 SGHTA, CDR2 FQGNSA. Trimming left V 5 bases short and J 2 bases short, with 2 bases between. The CDR3 has 11 amino acids. The CDR3 protein is CASSPTDTQYF. The CDR3 nucleotides are TGTGCCAGCAGCCCCACAGATACGCAGTATTTT.

This clonotype was counted once. It may be a read error: a sequence one base away is much more abundant. This chain uses TRBV25-1 with TRBJ2-7; D could derive from TRBD1 or TRBD2 (6 bases each). V dropped 8 bases and J dropped 6 bases, with 17 bases sitting between them. Germline V lookup: CDR1 MGHDK, CDR2 SYGVNS. The CDR3 has 13 residues. In DNA, the CDR3 is TGTGCCAGCCCCCGAACCGGGGGCAGCGAGCAGTACTTC. Amino acids: CASPRTGGSEQYF.

The chain is built from TRBV7-6 and TRBJ2-1, with D possibly being TRBD1 or TRBD2 (5 bases each). The CDR3 covers 13 residues. The germline V and J ends were trimmed by 4 bases and 10 bases, with 14 bases remaining between them. CDR1 SGHVS and CDR2 FNYEAQ come from the germline V gene. This chain's CDR3 is CASSSTGLSEQFF. DNA of the CDR3: TGTGCCAGCAGCTCGACGGGGCTTTCGGAGCAGTTCTTC.

In regard to this clonotype: A much larger clone differs by one base, so this may be a read error. This sequence joins TRBV12-3 or TRBV12-4 and TRBJ1-5; unclear D gene. Trimming removed 6 bases from V and 2 bases from J, with 14 bases in between. This CDR3 has 15 amino acids. The CDR3 spells CASSPTGHGNQPQHF. DNA of the CDR3: TGTGCCAGCAGCCCGACGGGTCACGGCAATCAGCCCCAGCATTTT.

The chain carries TRBV2 and TRBJ1-1, with D unclear. The CDR3 spans 15 residues. Germline assignment: CDR1 SNHLY and CDR2 FYNNEI. Trimming pared 6 bases from V and 3 bases from J, leaving 17 bases between. CDR3 DNA sequence: TGTGCCAGCAGCGGGAGGGTGAGGGTAGACACTGAAGCTTTCTTT. Amino acid sequence: CASSGRVRVDTEAFF.

The chain recombines TRBV20-1 with TRBJ1-1, with a weak D call TRBD1 (5 bases). The CDR3 is made up of 13 amino acids. Trimming shortened V by 3 bases and J by 3 bases, and 11 bases separated the two germline ends. In germline, CDR1 is DFQATT, CDR2 SNEGSKA (reference sequence). DNA of the CDR3: TGCAGTGCTAGTGAGGGGCCTTACACTGAAGCTTTCTTT. Translating it yields CSASEGPYTEAFF.

The chain couples TRBV19 to TRBJ1-5, with D possibly TRBD1 on 5 matching bases. Trimming shortened V by 7 bases and J by 3 bases, and 13 bases separated the two germline ends. The germline CDR1 and CDR2 sequences are LNHDA and SQIVND (reference sequence). The CDR3 totals 14 residues. DNA of the CDR3: TGTGCCAGTAATACGGACACCTACAATCAGCCCCAGCATTTT. This encodes CASNTDTYNQPQHF. Supplemented by reference TRBV19 and TRBJ1-5, the full variable domain reads DGGITQSPKYLFRKEGQNVTLSCEQNLNHDAMYWYRQDPGQGLRLIYYSQIVNDFQKGDIAEGYSVSREKKESFPLTVTSAQKNPTAFYLCASNTDTYNQPQHFGDGTRLSIL.

In its sample, this clonotype was seen many times. V and J are TRBV27 and TRBJ1-6, with a tentative D call TRBD1 (5 bases). CDR1 is MNHEY and CDR2 is SMNVEV in the germline V gene (reference sequence). This CDR3 comprises 15 residues. Trimming removed 2 bases from V and 8 bases from J, with 13 bases in between. CDR3 sequence: CASSLTGLYHSPLHF. The CDR3 DNA sequence: TGTGCCAGCAGTTTAACAGGCCTGTATCATTCACCCCTCCACTTT.

V gene TRBV4-3 combines with J gene TRBJ2-1; 10 nucleotides line up with TRBD2. This CDR3 contains 16 residues. Germline-derived CDR1 and CDR2 are LGHNA and YSLEER. Germline trimming cut 0 bases from V and 4 bases from J; bases unmatched to any gene: 3. The CDR3 nucleotides read TGCGCCAGCAGCCAAGAAAGGACTAGCGGATACAATGAGCAGTTCTTC. Protein sequence: CASSQERTSGYNEQFF.